The clone carrying this T cell receptor (beta chain) was picked up one time. The data were taken from a study of technical replicates of blood from a handful of donors. With 7 bases removed from V and 5 bases from J, the gap between germline ends came to 14 bases. The CDR3 contains 14 residues. Germline V CDR1 and CDR2: ENHRY, SYGVKD. The method was immunoSEQ multiplex PCR; TCRdb's version includes in-frame clones alone and lacks a portion of them. The profile shows some 70,000 clones, around nine tenths of them singletons. This receptor was identified in a human donor in good health. What was sequenced was T cells isolated from PBMCs. The rearrangement uses TRBV10-3 and TRBJ1-4; D is ambiguous. Here the CDR3 reads CAIKEAENNEKLFF. CDR3 bases: TGTGCCATCAAAGAGGCGGAGAACAATGAAAAACTGTTTTTT.